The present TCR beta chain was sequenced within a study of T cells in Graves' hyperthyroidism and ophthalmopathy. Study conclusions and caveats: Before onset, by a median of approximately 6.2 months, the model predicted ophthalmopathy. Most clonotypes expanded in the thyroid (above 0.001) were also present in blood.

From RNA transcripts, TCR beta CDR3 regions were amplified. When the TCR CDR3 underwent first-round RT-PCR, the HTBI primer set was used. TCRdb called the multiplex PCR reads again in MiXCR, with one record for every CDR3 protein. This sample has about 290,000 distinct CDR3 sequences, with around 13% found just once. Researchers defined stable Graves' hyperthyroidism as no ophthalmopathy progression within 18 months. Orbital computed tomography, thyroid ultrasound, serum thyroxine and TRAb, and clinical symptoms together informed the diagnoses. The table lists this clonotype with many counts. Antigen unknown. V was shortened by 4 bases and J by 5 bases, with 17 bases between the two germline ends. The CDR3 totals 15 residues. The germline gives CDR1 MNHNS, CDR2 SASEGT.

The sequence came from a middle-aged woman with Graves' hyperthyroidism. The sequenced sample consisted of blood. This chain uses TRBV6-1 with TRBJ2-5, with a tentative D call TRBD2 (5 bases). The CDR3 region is CASSVDVAIVETQYF. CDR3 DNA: TGTGCCAGCAGTGTAGATGTAGCGATTGTGGAGACCCAGTACTTC.